This T cell receptor (beta chain) was captured in a study of blood T cells in healthy people across ages. Study-wide points: Researchers report that TCR beta diversity correlated strongly with naive T cell percentage.

Comment on this clonotype: What it binds is not known.

V shed 4 bases, J shed 5 bases, and the junction held 3 bases outside the gene matches. The CDR3 extends over 13 amino acids. The V gene's germline CDR1 is MNHNY and CDR2 SVGAGI (reference sequence). Sample-barcoded 5' priming and a J-beta primer mix drove a second PCR of roughly 6 to 12 cycles. TCRdb used MiXCR to reprocess the 5' RACE reads, holding one entry per CDR3 protein. The sample consists of around 1,000,000 distinct CDR3 sequences, approximately 26% of them appearing once. Separately, the same data were catalogued under a study of T cells of mothers and their children.

The chain links TRBV6-6 to TRBJ2-3; 7 nucleotides match TRBD2. This sequence originates from a girl under 10 years old in good health. Sequencing was carried out using blood. The CDR3 loop reads CASSSGLVDTQYF. The DNA for the CDR3 is TGTGCCAGCAGTTCCGGACTAGTAGATACGCAGTATTTT.